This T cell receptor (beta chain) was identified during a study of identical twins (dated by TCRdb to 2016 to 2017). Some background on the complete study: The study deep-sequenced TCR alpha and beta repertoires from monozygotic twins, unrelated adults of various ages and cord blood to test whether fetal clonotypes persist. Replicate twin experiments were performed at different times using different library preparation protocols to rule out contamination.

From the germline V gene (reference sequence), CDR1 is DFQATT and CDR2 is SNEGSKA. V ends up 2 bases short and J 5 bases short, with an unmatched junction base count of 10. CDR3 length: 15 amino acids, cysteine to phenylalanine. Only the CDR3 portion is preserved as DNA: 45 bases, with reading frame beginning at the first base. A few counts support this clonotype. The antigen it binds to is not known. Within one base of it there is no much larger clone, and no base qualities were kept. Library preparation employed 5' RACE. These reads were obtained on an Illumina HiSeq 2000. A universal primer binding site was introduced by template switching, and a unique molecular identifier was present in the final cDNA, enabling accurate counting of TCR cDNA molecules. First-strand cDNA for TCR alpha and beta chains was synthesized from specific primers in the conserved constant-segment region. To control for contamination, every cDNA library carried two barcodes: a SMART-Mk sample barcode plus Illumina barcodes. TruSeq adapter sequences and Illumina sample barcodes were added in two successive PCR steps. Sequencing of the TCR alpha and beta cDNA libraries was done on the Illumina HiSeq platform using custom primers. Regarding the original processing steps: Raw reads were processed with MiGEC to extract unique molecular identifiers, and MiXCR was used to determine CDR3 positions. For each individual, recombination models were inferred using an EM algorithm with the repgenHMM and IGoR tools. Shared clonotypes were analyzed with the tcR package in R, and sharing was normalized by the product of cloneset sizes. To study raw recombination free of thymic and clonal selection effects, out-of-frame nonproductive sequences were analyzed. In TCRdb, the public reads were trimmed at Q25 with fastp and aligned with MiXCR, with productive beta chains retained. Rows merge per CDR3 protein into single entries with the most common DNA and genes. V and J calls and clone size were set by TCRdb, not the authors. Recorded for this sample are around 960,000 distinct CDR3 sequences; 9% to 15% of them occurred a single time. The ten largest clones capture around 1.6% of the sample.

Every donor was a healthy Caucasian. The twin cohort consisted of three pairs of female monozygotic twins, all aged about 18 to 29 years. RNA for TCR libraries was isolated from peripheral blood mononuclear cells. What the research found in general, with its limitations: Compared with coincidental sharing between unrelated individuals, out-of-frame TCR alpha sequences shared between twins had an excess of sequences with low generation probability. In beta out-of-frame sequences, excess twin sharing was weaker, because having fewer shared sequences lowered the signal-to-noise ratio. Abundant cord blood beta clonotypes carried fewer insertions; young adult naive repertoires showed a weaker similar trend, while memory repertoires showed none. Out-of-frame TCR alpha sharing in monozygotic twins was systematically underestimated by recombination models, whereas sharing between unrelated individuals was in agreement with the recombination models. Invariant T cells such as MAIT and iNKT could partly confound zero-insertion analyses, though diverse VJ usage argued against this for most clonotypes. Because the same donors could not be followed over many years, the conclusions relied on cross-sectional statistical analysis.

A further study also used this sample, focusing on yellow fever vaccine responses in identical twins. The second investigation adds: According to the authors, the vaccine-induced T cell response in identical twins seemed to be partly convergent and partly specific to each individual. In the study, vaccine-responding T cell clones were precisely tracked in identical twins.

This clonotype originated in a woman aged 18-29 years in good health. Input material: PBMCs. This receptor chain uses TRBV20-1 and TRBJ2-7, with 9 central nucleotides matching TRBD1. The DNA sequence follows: TGCAGTGCTAGATACCCGGGACAGGGAATGCACGAGCAGTACTTC. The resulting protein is CSARYPGQGMHEQYF.